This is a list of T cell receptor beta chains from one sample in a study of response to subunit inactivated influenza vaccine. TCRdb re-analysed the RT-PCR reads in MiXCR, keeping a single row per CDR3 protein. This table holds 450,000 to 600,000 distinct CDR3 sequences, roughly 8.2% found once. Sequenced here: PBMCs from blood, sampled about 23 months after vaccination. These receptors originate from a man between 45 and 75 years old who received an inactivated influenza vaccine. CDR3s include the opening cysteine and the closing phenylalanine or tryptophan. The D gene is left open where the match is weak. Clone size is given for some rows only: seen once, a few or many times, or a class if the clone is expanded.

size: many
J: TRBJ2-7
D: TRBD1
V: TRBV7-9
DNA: TGTGCCAGCAGCCACGACAGGGATGATGGGTACGAGCAGTACTTC
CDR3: CASSHDRDDGYEQYF

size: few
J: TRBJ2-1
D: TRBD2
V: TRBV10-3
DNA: TGTGCCATCAGTGAGTCTATCGGGGGGGCCACCTACAATGAGCAGTTCTTC
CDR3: CAISESIGGATYNEQFF

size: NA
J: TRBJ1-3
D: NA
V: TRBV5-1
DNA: TGCGCCAGCAGCTTGGAGGCCGGCTCTGGAAACACCATATATTTT
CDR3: CASSLEAGSGNTIYF

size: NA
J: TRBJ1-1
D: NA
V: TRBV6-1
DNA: TGTGCCAGCCACCGTTCCGGGGTCCAGGGTGAAGCTTTCTTT
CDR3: CASHRSGVQGEAFF

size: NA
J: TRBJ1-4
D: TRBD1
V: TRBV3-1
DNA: TGTGCCAGCAGCCGAGGGACAGGGGGCGTAGGTGAAAAACTGTTTTTT
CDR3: CASSRGTGGVGEKLFF

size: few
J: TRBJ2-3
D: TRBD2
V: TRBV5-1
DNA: TGCGCCAGCAGCTTGGGGACTAGCGCCAATACGCAGTATTTT
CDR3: CASSLGTSANTQYF

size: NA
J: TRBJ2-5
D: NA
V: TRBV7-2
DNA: TGTGCCAGCAGGGGCAATAGCCAAGAGACCCAGTACTTC
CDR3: CASRGNSQETQYF

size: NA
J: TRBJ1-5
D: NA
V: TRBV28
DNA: TGTGCCAGCAGTTTTATCGGCAGGGGATCAACTCAGCCCCAGCATTTT
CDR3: CASSFIGRGSTQPQHF

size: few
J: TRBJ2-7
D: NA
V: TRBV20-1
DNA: TGCAGTGCTAGTCTGGCTAGCCTACACGAGCAGTACTTC
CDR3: CSASLASLHEQYF

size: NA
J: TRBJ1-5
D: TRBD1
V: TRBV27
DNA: TGTGCCAGCAAGGGACAGGGCGATCAGCCCCAGCATTTT
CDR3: CASKGQGDQPQHF

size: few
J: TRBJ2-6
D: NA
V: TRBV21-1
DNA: TGTGCCAGCAGCATTGTTTCCCCGTCTGGGGCCAACGTCCTGACTTTC
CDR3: CASSIVSPSGANVLTF

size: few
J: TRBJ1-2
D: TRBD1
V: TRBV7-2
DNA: TGTGCCAGCAGCTTGACAGGGGGCTCTATCTATGGCTACACCTTC
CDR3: CASSLTGGSIYGYTF

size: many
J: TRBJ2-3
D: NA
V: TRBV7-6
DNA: TGTGCCAGCAGCTTTAGAACGCCCAGTACTAGCACAGATACGCAGTATTTT
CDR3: CASSFRTPSTSTDTQYF

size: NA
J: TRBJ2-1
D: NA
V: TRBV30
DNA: TGTGCCTGGAGTGTTTCCCCCCCACCACCCGATGAGCAGTTCTTC
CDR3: CAWSVSPPPPDEQFF

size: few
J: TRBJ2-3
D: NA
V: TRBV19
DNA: TGTGCCAGTAGAGGGGAATCCGCAGATACGCAGTATTTT
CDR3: CASRGESADTQYF

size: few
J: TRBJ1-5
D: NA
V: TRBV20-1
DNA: TGCAGTGCTCCTACCCAAGGGGGGGCAAGCAATCAGCCCCAGCATTTT
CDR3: CSAPTQGGASNQPQHF

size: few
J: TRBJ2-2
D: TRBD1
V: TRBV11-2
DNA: TGTGCCAGCAGCCCATGGGTCGCGACAGGGGGCCGGGCCGGGGAGCTGTTTTTT
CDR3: CASSPWVATGGRAGELFF

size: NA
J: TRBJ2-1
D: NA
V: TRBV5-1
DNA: TGCGCCAGCAGCTGGGGACAACGAGGCAATGAGCAGTTCTTC
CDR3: CASSWGQRGNEQFF

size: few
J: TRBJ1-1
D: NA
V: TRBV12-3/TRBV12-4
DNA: TGTGCCAGCAATCGGGCCAGGGGCAACACTGAAGCTTTCTTT
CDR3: CASNRARGNTEAFF

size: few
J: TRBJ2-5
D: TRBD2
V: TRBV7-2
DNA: TGTGCCAGCAGCTTTTCTCTGGGAGGGGAGACCCAGTACTTC
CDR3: CASSFSLGGETQYF

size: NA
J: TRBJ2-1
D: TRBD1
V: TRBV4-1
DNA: TGCGCCAGCCGGGACAGGGAGCGTGAGCAGTTCTTC
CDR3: CASRDREREQFF

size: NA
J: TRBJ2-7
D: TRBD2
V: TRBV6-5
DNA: TGTGCCAGCAGTTACAGCGGGGGGAGCGAGCAGTACTTC
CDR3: CASSYSGGSEQYF

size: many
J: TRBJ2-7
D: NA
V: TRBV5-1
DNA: TGCGCCAGCAGCATCGAGACAGGATTGGGCGAGCAGTACTTC
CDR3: CASSIETGLGEQYF

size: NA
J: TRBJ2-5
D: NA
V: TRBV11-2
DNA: TGTGCCAGCAGCGCCCCGGGACACCCTCCCCTGTACCAAGAGACCCAGTACTTC
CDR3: CASSAPGHPPLYQETQYF

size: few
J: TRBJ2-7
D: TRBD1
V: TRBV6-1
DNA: TGTGCCAGCAGTGATGGACAGGTCTACGAGCAGTACTTC
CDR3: CASSDGQVYEQYF

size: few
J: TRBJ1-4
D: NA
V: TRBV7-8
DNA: TGTGCCAGCAGCTTAGTTGTGGGGCCGGGGGGTGAAAAACTGTTTTTT
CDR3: CASSLVVGPGGEKLFF

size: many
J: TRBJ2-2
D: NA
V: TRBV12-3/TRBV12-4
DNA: TGTGCCAGCAGTCTTACAGTGAACACCGGGGAGCTGTTTTTT
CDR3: CASSLTVNTGELFF

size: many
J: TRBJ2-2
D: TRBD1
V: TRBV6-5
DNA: TGTGCCAGCAGTTACTCGGGACAGGGAACCACCGGGGAGCTGTTTTTT
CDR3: CASSYSGQGTTGELFF

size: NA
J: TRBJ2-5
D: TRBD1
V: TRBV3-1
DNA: TGTGCCAGCAGTTATTGGACAGGGCAAGAGACCCAGTACTTC
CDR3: CASSYWTGQETQYF

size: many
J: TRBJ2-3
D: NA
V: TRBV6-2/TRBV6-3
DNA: TGTGCCAGCAGAAAGGGACTCACAGATACGCAGTATTTT
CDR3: CASRKGLTDTQYF

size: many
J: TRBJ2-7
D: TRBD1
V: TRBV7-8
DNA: TGTGCCAGCAGCCGAGGTTTTCGGGACAGGGCCTACGAGCAGTACTTC
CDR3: CASSRGFRDRAYEQYF

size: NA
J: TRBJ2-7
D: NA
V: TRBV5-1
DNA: TGCGCCAGCAGCGAGGGGACCGAGCAGTACTTC
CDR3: CASSEGTEQYF

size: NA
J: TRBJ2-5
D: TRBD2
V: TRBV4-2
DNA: TGTGCCAGCAGCCAAGAGCTTAGCGGGGGAGGGCGGGAGACCCAGTACTTC
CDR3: CASSQELSGGGRETQYF

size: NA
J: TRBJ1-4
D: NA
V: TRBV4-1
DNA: TGCGCCAGCAGCCAGCCAGGGACTGCAACTAATGAAAAACTGTTTTTT
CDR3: CASSQPGTATNEKLFF

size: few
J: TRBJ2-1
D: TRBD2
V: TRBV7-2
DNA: TGTGCCAGCAGCTTTAGCGGGTTTTACAATGAGCAGTTCTTC
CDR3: CASSFSGFYNEQFF

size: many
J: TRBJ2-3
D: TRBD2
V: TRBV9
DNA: TGTGCCAGCAGCGTAGAGGGTATAGCGGGGTACAGCACAGATACGCAGTATTTT
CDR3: CASSVEGIAGYSTDTQYF

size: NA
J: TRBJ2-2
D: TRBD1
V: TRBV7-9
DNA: TGTGCCAGCAGCCCGAGACAGGGGGTCACCGGGGAGCTGTTTTTT
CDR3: CASSPRQGVTGELFF

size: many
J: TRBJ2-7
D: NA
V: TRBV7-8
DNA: TGTGCCAGCAGCTTCGGCGGAGGGGGGACCTACGAGCAGTACTTC
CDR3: CASSFGGGGTYEQYF

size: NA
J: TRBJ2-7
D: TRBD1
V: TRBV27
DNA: TGTGCCAGCAGTGTGGGGACAGGGTACGAGCAGTACTTC
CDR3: CASSVGTGYEQYF

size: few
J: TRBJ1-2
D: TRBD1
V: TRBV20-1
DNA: TGCAGTGCTAAACTGGGGTGGGGACAGGGACGTTCAGACTATGGCTACACCTTC
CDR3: CSAKLGWGQGRSDYGYTF

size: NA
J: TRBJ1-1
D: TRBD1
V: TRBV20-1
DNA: TGCAGTGGGGACAGGGGGGCGGAAGAAGCTTTCTTT
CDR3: CSGDRGAEEAFF

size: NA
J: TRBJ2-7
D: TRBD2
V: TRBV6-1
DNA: TGTGCCAGCAGCCCAGGGGTAGCGGGGAAACCCTACGAGCAGTACTTC
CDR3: CASSPGVAGKPYEQYF

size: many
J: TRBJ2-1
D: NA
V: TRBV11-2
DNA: TGTGCCAGCAGCTTAGATGGGATGGGGGGGGGCAAGTCCTACAATGAGCAGTTCTTC
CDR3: CASSLDGMGGGKSYNEQFF

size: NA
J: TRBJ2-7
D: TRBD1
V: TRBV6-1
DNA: TGTGCCAGCAGTACGAGACAGGGGTCGCTTGAGCAGTACTTC
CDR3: CASSTRQGSLEQYF

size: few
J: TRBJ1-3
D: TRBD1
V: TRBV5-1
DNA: TGCGCCAGCAGCGTCACAGGGGAAGGAAACACCATATATTTT
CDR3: CASSVTGEGNTIYF

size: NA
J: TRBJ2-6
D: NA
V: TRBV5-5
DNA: TGTGCCAGCAGCTTGCTGCCCGGGTCATCTGGGGCCAACGTCCTGACTTTC
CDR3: CASSLLPGSSGANVLTF

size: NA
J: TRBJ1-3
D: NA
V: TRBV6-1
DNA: TGTGCCAGCAGTGAAGGAGGCAGCTCTGGAAACACCATATATTTT
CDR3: CASSEGGSSGNTIYF

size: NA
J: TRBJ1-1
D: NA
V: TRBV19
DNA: TGTGCCACTATAAGCGGGGCGTCTAATTTGAACACTGAAGCTTTCTTT
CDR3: CATISGASNLNTEAFF

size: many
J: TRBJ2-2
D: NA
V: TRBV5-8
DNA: TGTGCCAGCAGCTACTATCCCACCGGGGAGCTGTTTTTT
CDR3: CASSYYPTGELFF

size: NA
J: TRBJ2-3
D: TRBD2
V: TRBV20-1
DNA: TGCAGTGCGCCTAGCGGGGGCCCAGATACGCAGTATTTT
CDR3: CSAPSGGPDTQYF

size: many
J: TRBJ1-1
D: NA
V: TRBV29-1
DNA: TGCAGCGTCGAACTCCGGGACGGGTGGACTGAAGCTTTCTTT
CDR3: CSVELRDGWTEAFF

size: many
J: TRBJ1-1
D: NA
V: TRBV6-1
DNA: TGTGCCAGCAGTGTCACAGAGGCCGCTGAAGCTTTCTTT
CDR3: CASSVTEAAEAFF

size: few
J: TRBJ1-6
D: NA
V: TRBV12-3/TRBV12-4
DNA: TGTGCCAGCCAGGGCCTCTATAATTCACCCCTCCACTTT
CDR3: CASQGLYNSPLHF